Described below is a single T cell receptor (beta chain) sequence and its context. Its specificity is not known. V shed 1 base, J shed 1 base, and the junction held 3 bases outside the gene matches. The CDR3 runs 16 residues. Per the germline V gene, CDR1 is KGHSH and CDR2 is LQKENI. PCR amplification relied on 60 Vbeta primers (plus 13 Jbeta primers). Measured with immunoSEQ multiplex PCR; TCRdb has only the in-frame clones, and not every one. In the table there are about 160,000 clones, just under 80% of which are singletons. The data originate from a study of cytomegalovirus exposure and HLA in healthy donors. Whole-study context: The roughly 100 million unique TCR beta sequences, from roughly 170 million T cells, were found by an earlier analysis. Overall study findings and caveats: In a later analysis, across HLA loci, associated TCR counts were highest for DRB1, lowest for HLA-C.

The receptor was derived from a middle-aged woman in good health and CMV-seropositive. V usage is TRBV18 and J usage is TRBJ2-7, with 11 nucleotides matching TRBD1. Sequenced input: PBMCs. The chain's CDR3 is CASSPRGQGVSYEQYF. For the CDR3, the DNA is TGTGCCAGCTCACCACGGGGACAGGGGGTGTCCTACGAGCAGTACTTC.